This note documents a single T cell receptor (beta chain) sequence. Original data processing: Scientists estimated how many nucleated cells there were by amplifying reference gene primers. Assay used: immunoSEQ multiplex PCR; TCRdb lists only in-frame clones, some missing. D and trimming come from the DNA, and the V and J calls and clone size come from that table. This sample has 150,000 to 200,000 clones; roughly 93% occur once, and the top ten carry roughly 1.9%. V lost 5 bases, J lost 6 bases, and 11 bases lay in between. There are 13 residues in the CDR3. The data stem from a study of blood T cell repertoires in COVID-19. About the study: Acute and convalescent COVID-19 specimens originated in the United States, Italy and Spain.

One Seattle source followed patients from active infection through their disease course. The chain is built from TRBV12-3 or TRBV12-4 and TRBJ1-3, with D perhaps TRBD1 (5 bases). Sequenced sample: peripheral blood. The TCR was taken from an older woman with COVID-19, enrolled during active disease. The CDR3 sequence is CASSGGTLNTIYF. CDR3 DNA: TGTGCCAGCAGTGGAGGGACTTTAAACACCATATATTTT.